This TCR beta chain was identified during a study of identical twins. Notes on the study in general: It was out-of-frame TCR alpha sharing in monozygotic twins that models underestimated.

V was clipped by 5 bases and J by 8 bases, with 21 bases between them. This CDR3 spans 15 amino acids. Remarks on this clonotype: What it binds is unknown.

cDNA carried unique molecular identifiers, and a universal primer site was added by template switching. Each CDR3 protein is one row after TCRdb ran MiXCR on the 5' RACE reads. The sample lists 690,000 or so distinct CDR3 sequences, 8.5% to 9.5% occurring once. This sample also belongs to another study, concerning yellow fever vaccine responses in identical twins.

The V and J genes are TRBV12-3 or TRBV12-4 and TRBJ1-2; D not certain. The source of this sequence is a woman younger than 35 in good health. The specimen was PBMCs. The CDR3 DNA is TGTGCCAGCAGTCCGTTGGTATGGGGTGCAGACGGCTACACCTTC. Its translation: CASSPLVWGADGYTF.